The 20 T cell receptor beta chains below all came from one sample that was sequenced in a study of identical twins. TCRdb re-called the 5' RACE reads with MiXCR, one entry per CDR3 protein. The data hold about 520,000 distinct CDR3 sequences, with roughly a fifth observed a single time. These same records also appear under a second study, on T cells expressing NK-cell markers.

Sequencing was carried out using CD4+ T cells sorted from blood. These receptors were obtained from a woman aged 18 to 35 in good health.

This clonotype turned up a few times. J is TRBJ2-7 and V is TRBV20-1; the D gene is possibly TRBD2 (6 bases). Germline V lookup: CDR1 DFQATT, CDR2 SNEGSKA (reference sequence). There are 14 residues in the CDR3. Between the trimmed V and J ends, which lost 2 bases and 1 base, there was a span of 12 bases. CDR3 loop: CSARFSAGSYEQYF. In nucleotides, the CDR3 is TGCAGTGCTAGATTTTCTGCGGGATCCTACGAGCAGTACTTC.

The rearrangement uses TRBV6-5 and TRBJ2-1; D tentatively reads TRBD1 or TRBD2 (5 bases each). Germline loops: CDR1 MNHEY, CDR2 SVGAGI. Trimming pared 0 bases from V and 2 bases from J, leaving 8 bases between. This CDR3 contains 15 residues. DNA of the CDR3: TGTGCCAGCAGTTACTCGAGGGGCACCTACAATGAGCAGTTCTTC. Its protein is CASSYSRGTYNEQFF.

This clonotype has just a few counts. At one of its ends the junction is not consistent with the germline gene, which may arise from a read error. The CDR3 DNA follows: TGTGCTAGCAGCCCAGGACAGGGACAGTCGTACGAGCAGTACTTC. This codes for CASSPGQGQSYEQYF. The chain carries TRBV7-7 and TRBJ2-7; TRBD1 aligns across 8 bases. CDR3 length: 15 amino acids. The V gene's germline CDR1 is SSHAT and CDR2 FNYEAQ (reference sequence). Drawing the rest from reference TRBV7-7 and TRBJ2-7, the complete variable domain is GAGVSQSPRYKVTKRGQDVTLRCDPISSHATLYWYQQALGQGPEFLTYFNYEAQPDKSGLPSDRFSAERPEGSISTLTIQRTEQRDSAMYRCASSPGQGQSYEQYFGPGTRLTVT.

The chain links TRBV7-2 to TRBJ2-3, with a weak D call TRBD2 (7 bases). Germline loops: CDR1 SGHTA, CDR2 FQGNSA. The CDR3 is 15 amino acids. With 5 bases removed from V and 5 bases from J, the gap between germline ends came to 17 bases. The CDR3 DNA reads TGTGCCAGCAGCACACAGGGTCCGGGGGGAGATACGCAGTATTTT. Its translation is CASSTQGPGGDTQYF. Drawing the rest from reference TRBV7-2 and TRBJ2-3, the complete variable domain is GAGVSQSPSNKVTEKGKDVELRCDPISGHTALYWYRQSLGQGLEFLIYFQGNSAPDKSGLPSDRFSAERTGGSVSTLTIQRTQQEDSAVYLCASSTQGPGGDTQYFGPGTRLTVL.

The rearrangement joins TRBV10-3 to TRBJ1-1, with TRBD1 matching 9 bases. The V segment lost 5 bases and the J segment 6 bases; nucleotides outside the gene matches: 4. The germline CDR1 and CDR2 sequences are ENHRY and SYGVKD. The CDR3 runs 13 residues. CDR3 bases: TGTGCCATCAGTTTACAGGGGGCGGCTGAAGCTTTCTTT. It is translated as CAISLQGAAEAFF.

This clonotype has only a few counts. The chain recombines TRBV9 with TRBJ2-5, with D unresolved. CDR3 length: 13 residues. The V gene's germline CDR1 is SGDLS and CDR2 YYNGEE. The V end lost 0 bases, the J end lost 5 bases, and 8 bases lay between the germline ends. The CDR3 nucleotides read TGTGCCAGCAGCGTAGAAGGGTGGGAGACCCAGTACTTC. Its protein product is CASSVEGWETQYF.

The V gene is TRBV15, the J gene TRBJ2-1, with 10 bases matching TRBD1. V trimming: 1 base; J trimming: 7 bases; junction bases outside the gene matches: 7. The CDR3 runs to 16 residues. Germline V gene sequence: CDR1 LNHNV, CDR2 YYDKDF (reference sequence). The CDR3 nucleotides read TGTGCCACCAGCAGAGGGATTGACAGGGGGCTTAATGAGCAGTTCTTC. It yields the protein CATSRGIDRGLNEQFF.

V and J are TRBV7-3 and TRBJ1-2, with D perhaps matching TRBD1 (5 bases). This CDR3 has 11 amino acids. In germline, CDR1 is SGHTA, CDR2 FQGTGA. Trimming pared 11 bases from V and 2 bases from J, leaving 9 bases between. The CDR3 DNA is TGTGCCGGGGGACGGAACTATGGCTACACCTTC. Translated: CAGGRNYGYTF.

The chain couples TRBV29-1 to TRBJ2-1, with D perhaps being TRBD1 or TRBD2 (5 bases each). CDR3 size: 17 residues. V shed 3 bases and J shed 0 bases, with 18 bases lying between them. The V gene's germline CDR1 is SQVTM and CDR2 ANQGSEA. In nucleotides, the CDR3 is TGCAGCGTTGAGGGGGATCGGACAAGCCTCTCCTACAATGAGCAGTTCTTC. This gives the protein CSVEGDRTSLSYNEQFF.

The rearrangement uses TRBV20-1 and TRBJ2-7; D is uncertain. This CDR3 region has 13 residues. V dropped 5 bases and J dropped 1 base, with 12 bases sitting between them. In germline, CDR1 is DFQATT, CDR2 SNEGSKA (reference sequence). Written as DNA, the CDR3 is TGCAGTGCTGGTAATACTGGTTCCTACGAGCAGTACTTC. Its protein is CSAGNTGSYEQYF.

DNA for the CDR3: TGTGCCAGCAGACCTCGGACAGGGGCAACCACAGATACGCAGTATTTT. This sequence encodes CASRPRTGATTDTQYF. J is TRBJ2-3 and V is TRBV27; 9 positions agree with TRBD1. Germline CDR1 MNHEY, CDR2 SMNVEV (reference sequence). This CDR3 is built from 16 residues. The V gene end was trimmed by 6 bases and the J gene end by 2 bases; junction bases not matched to a gene: 9.

The chain links TRBV5-1 to TRBJ1-2, with D hard to call. V lost 0 bases, J lost 4 bases, and 7 bases lay in between. The CDR3 extends over 13 amino acids. Germline CDR1 and CDR2: SGHRS and YFSETQ. CDR3 protein: CASSLELVYGYTF. The CDR3 DNA is TGCGCCAGCAGCTTGGAGCTGGTCTATGGCTACACCTTC. Based on the CDR3 plus reference TRBV5-1 and TRBJ1-2, the full variable domain is KAGVTQTPRYLIKTRGQQVTLSCSPISGHRSVSWYQQTPGQGLQFLFEYFSETQRNKGNFPGRFSGRQFSNSRSEMNVSTLELGDSALYLCASSLELVYGYTFGSGTRLTVV.

The rearrangement uses TRBV6-1 and TRBJ2-2; D may match TRBD1 or TRBD2 (5 bases each). V lost 9 bases and J 7 bases, leaving 9 bases between the germline ends. Germline values: CDR1 MNHNS, CDR2 SASEGT. This CDR3 spans 11 amino acids. CDR3 coding DNA: TGTGCCAGGGGGGACCTCGGGGAGCTGTTTTTT. It codes for CARGDLGELFF.

In this sample, this clonotype turned up a few times. The rearrangement links TRBV3-1 to TRBJ2-3; the D gene is possibly TRBD2 (5 bases). The germline V gene encodes CDR1 LGHDT and CDR2 YNNKEL (reference sequence). This CDR3 region has 12 residues. With 6 bases removed from V and 5 bases from J, the gap between germline ends came to 9 bases. This CDR3 is CASRLGKDTQYF. The DNA of the CDR3 is TGTGCCAGCAGACTAGGCAAAGATACGCAGTATTTT.

This clonotype has a handful of counts. The chain links TRBV20-1 to TRBJ1-2; 7 nucleotides match TRBD1. Trimming at V came to 3 bases and at J to 3 bases, leaving 10 bases not matched to a gene. The V gene's germline CDR1 is DFQATT and CDR2 SNEGSKA (reference sequence). The CDR3 totals 15 residues. Here the CDR3 reads CSARRAGGSDYGYTF. CDR3 coding DNA: TGCAGTGCTAGGAGGGCAGGGGGTTCCGACTATGGCTACACCTTC.

This clonotype came up many times. The chain has TRBV12-3 or TRBV12-4 and TRBJ1-3; D gene ambiguous. With 7 bases removed from V and 0 bases from J, the gap between germline ends came to 7 bases. The CDR3 consists of 13 residues. CDR3 amino acids: CASTSRSGNTIYF. CDR3 DNA: TGTGCCAGCACCTCTCGCTCTGGAAACACCATATATTTT.

Many counts were recorded for this clonotype. The J gene is TRBJ1-6, the V gene TRBV20-1; D is unresolved. This CDR3 comprises 12 residues. Germline CDR1 reads DFQATT; CDR2 reads SNEGSKA (reference sequence). Trimming took off 3 bases at V and 7 bases at J, with 7 bases between the two ends. The CDR3 DNA reads as TGCAGTGCTAGTGGCGTGAATTCACCCCTCCACTTT. Protein product: CSASGVNSPLHF.

The rearrangement links TRBV6-5 to TRBJ2-1; TRBD2 might be the D (5 bases). The CDR3 runs 15 residues. V was clipped by 4 bases and J by 2 bases, with 12 bases between them. CDR1 and CDR2 (germline): MNHEY, SVGAGI. The CDR3 sequence is CASSSGRVPYNEQFF. CDR3 bases: TGTGCCAGCAGTTCTGGGCGGGTCCCCTACAATGAGCAGTTCTTC.

J is TRBJ2-5 and V is TRBV21-1. TRBV21-1 has pseudogene status. The CDR3 is 15 residues long. The CDR3: CASTEAQRLQETQYF. CDR3 bases: TGTGCCAGCACCGAGGCACAACGCCTACAAGAGACCCAGTACTTC.

The table lists this clonotype with many counts. V usage is TRBV12-3 or TRBV12-4 and J usage is TRBJ1-1; TRBD1 matches 7 bases. CDR3 length: 13 amino acids. After removal of 3 bases from V and 4 bases from J, the junction contained 2 bases not matched to a gene. CDR3 residues: CASSFEGATEAFF. CDR3 nucleotides: TGTGCCAGCAGTTTTGAGGGGGCCACTGAAGCTTTCTTT.